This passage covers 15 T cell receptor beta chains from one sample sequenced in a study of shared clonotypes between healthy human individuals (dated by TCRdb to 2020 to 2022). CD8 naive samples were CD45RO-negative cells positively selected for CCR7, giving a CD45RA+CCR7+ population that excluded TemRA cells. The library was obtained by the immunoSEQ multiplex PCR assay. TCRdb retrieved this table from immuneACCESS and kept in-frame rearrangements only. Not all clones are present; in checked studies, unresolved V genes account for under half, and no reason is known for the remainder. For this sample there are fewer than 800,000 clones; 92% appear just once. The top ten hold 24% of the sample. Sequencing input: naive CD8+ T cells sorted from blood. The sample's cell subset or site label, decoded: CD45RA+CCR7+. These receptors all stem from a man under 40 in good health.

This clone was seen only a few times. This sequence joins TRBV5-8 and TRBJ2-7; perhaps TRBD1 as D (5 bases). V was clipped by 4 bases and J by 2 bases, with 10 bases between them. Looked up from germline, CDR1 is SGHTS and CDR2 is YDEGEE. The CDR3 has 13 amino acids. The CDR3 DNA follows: TGTGCCAGCAGCGACAGCCTGACCTACGAGCAGTACTTC. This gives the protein CASSDSLTYEQYF. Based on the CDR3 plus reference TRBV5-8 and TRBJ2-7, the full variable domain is EAGVTQSPTHLIKTRGQQATLRCSPISGHTSVYWYQQALGLGLQFLLWYDEGEERNRGNFPPRFSGRQFPNYSSELNVNALELEDSALYLCASSDSLTYEQYFGPGTRLTVT.

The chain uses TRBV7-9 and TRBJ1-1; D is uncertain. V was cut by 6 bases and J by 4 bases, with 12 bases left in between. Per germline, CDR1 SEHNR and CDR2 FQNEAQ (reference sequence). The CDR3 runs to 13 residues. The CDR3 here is CASRDSDGTEAFF. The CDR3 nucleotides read TGTGCCAGCAGGGATTCAGATGGCACTGAAGCTTTCTTT.

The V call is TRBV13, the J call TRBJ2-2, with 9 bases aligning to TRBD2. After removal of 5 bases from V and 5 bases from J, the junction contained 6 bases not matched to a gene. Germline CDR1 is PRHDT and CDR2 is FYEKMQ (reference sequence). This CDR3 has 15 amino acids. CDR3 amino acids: CASSPLAGSTGELFF. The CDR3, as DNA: TGTGCCAGCAGCCCCCTAGCGGGAAGTACCGGGGAGCTGTTTTTT.

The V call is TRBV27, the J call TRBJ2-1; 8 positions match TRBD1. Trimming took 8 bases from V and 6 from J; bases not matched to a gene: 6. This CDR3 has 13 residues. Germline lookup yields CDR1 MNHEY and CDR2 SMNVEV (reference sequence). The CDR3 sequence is CASSQGAINEQFF. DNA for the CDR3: TGTGCCAGCTCTCAGGGGGCCATCAATGAGCAGTTCTTC.

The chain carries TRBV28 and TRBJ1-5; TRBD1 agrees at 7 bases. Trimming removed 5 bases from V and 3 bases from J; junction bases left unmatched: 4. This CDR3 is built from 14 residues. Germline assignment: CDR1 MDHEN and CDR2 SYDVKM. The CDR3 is CASSHRGYNQPQHF. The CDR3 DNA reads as TGTGCCAGCAGTCACAGGGGATACAATCAGCCCCAGCATTTT. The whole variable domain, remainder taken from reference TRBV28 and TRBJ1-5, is DVKVTQSSRYLVKRTGEKVFLECVQDMDHENMFWYRQDPGLGLRLIYFSYDVKMKEKGDIPEGYSVSREKKERFSLILESASTNQTSMYLCASSHRGYNQPQHFGDGTRLSIL.

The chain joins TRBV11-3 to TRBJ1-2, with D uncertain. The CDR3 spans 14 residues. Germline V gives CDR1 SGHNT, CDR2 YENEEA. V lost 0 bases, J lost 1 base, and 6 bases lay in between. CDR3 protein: CASSLEQSNYGYTF. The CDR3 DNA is TGTGCCAGCAGCTTAGAGCAGAGTAACTATGGCTACACCTTC.

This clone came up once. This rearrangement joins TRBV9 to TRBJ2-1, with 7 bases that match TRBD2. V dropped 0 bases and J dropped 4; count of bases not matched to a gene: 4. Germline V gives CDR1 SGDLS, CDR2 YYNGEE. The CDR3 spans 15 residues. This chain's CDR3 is CASSVVGDYYNEQFF. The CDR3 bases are TGTGCCAGCAGCGTAGTAGGGGACTATTACAATGAGCAGTTCTTC. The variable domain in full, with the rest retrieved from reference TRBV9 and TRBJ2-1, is DSGVTQTPKHLITATGQRVTLRCSPRSGDLSVYWYQQSLDQGLQFLIQYYNGEERAKGNILERFSAQQFPDLHSELNLSSLELGDSALYFCASSVVGDYYNEQFFGPGTRLTVL.

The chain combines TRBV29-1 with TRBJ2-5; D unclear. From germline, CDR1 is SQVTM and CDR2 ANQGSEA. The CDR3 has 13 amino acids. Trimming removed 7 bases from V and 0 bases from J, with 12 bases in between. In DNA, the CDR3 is TGCAGCGCCCGAAGAGCGAACCAAGAGACCCAGTACTTC. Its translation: CSARRANQETQYF.

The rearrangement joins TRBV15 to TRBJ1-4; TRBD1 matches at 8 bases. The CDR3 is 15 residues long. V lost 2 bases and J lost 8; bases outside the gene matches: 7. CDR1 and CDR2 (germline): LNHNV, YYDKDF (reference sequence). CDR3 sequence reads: CATSRTPDRDEKLFF. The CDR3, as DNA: TGTGCCACCAGCAGAACTCCGGACAGGGACGAAAAACTGTTTTTT. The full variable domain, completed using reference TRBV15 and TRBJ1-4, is DAMVIQNPRYQVTQFGKPVTLSCSQTLNHNVMYWYQQKSSQAPKLLFHYYDKDFNNEADTPDNFQSRRPNTSFCFLDIRSPGLGDTAMYLCATSRTPDRDEKLFFGSGTQLSVL.

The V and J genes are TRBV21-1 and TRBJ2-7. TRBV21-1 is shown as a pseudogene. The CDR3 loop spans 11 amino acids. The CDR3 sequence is CARRCFYEQYF. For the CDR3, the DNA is TGTGCCAGAAGATGCTTCTACGAGCAGTACTTC.

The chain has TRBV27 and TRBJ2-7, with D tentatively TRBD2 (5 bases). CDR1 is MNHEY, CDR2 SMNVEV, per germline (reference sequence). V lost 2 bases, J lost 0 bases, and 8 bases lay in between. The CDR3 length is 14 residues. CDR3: CASSLRGNSYEQYF. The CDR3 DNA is TGTGCCAGCAGTTTAAGAGGGAACTCCTACGAGCAGTACTTC.

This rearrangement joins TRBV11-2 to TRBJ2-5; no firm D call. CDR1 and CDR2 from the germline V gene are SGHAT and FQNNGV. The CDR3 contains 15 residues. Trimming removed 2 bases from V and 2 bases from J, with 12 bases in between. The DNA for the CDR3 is TGTGCCAGCAGCTTATATCAGGCGGAGCAAGAGACCCAGTACTTC. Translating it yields CASSLYQAEQETQYF.

CDR3 residues: CASSASWGQPQHF. The CDR3, as DNA: TGTGCCAGCAGCGCGAGTTGGGGCCAGCCCCAGCATTTT. The rearrangement links TRBV11-2 to TRBJ1-5; perhaps TRBD1 as D (5 bases). CDR3 length: 13 residues. V was trimmed by 5 bases and J by 7 bases, leaving 12 bases between them. CDR1 and CDR2 (germline): SGHAT, FQNNGV.

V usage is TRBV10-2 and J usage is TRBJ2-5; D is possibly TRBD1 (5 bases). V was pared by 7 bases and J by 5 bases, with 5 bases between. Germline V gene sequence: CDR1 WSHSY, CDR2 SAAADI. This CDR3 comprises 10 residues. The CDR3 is CASTGETQYF. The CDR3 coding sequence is TGCGCCAGCACAGGGGAGACCCAGTACTTC.

The CDR3 spells CASSSWTGGYTDTQYF. Here the CDR3 DNA reads TGTGCCAGCAGTTCGTGGACAGGTGGATACACAGATACGCAGTATTTT. The V call is TRBV27, the J call TRBJ2-3; 7 bases match TRBD1. The length of the CDR3 is 16 residues. Germline V gene data show CDR1 as MNHEY and CDR2 as SMNVEV (reference sequence). Trimming removed 4 bases from V and 2 bases from J; junction bases left unmatched: 9.